This is a list of T cell receptor beta chains from one sample in a study of cytomegalovirus exposure and HLA in healthy donors. The repertoire was sequenced with immunoSEQ multiplex PCR; TCRdb's copy has only in-frame clones and lacks some. The sample yields approximately 220,000 clones, more than 65% seen once. Sequencing was done on a sample of PBMCs. The receptor set was obtained from a man aged 18 to 30 in good health and CMV-seronegative. Both conserved end residues are part of each CDR3. D genes are given only for firm matches. Not all rows give a size; the values are once, few, many and, for expanded clones, a class.

d_call	j_call	clone_size	v_call	cdr3_aa	cdr3_nt
TRBD1	TRBJ2-7	.	TRBV19	CASRRDSLSYEQYF	TGTGCCAGTAGACGGGACAGTCTCTCCTACGAGCAGTACTTC
TRBD1	TRBJ2-6	.	TRBV7-9	CASSPGGQGARGANVLTF	TGTGCCAGCAGCCCTGGGGGACAGGGGGCACGTGGGGCCAACGTCCTGACTTTC
.	TRBJ1-1	.	TRBV6-5	CASSSEPYGNTEAFF	TGTGCCAGCAGTTCCGAGCCTTACGGGAACACTGAAGCTTTCTTT
TRBD2	TRBJ2-3	.	TRBV5-1	CASRAGTSGSTDTQYF	TGCGCCAGCAGGGCGGGGACTAGCGGGAGCACAGATACGCAGTATTTT
.	TRBJ2-2	.	TRBV6-5	CASSYSFTLSGGELFF	TGTGCCAGCAGTTACTCCTTCACGTTGAGCGGCGGGGAGCTGTTTTTT
.	TRBJ1-6	few	TRBV4-1	CASSQIPTDYNSPLHF	TGCGCCAGCAGCCAAATTCCGACAGACTATAATTCACCCCTCCACTTT
.	TRBJ2-3	.	TRBV5-8	CASSNIRGPYTDTQYF	TGTGCCAGCAGCAACATCCGGGGTCCATACACAGATACGCAGTATTTT
.	TRBJ1-1	.	TRBV5-5	CASSLVAGSNTEAFF	TGTGCCAGCAGCTTGGTGGCAGGATCGAACACTGAAGCTTTCTTT
TRBD1	TRBJ2-2	.	TRBV2	CASIPGQGAGGELFF	TGTGCCAGCATTCCGGGACAGGGGGCCGGCGGGGAGCTGTTTTTT
TRBD1	TRBJ2-7	few	TRBV5-6	CASSPQGTGGSLGYF	TGTGCCAGCAGCCCCCAAGGGACAGGGGGTTCGTTGGGGTACTTC
TRBD1	TRBJ1-3	.	TRBV27	CASSGQGQISGNTIYF	TGTGCCAGCTCCGGACAGGGACAAATCTCTGGAAACACCATATATTTT
TRBD1	TRBJ2-7	.	TRBV28	CASSSQGARGTYEQYF	TGTGCCAGCAGTTCGCAGGGGGCGAGGGGGACCTACGAGCAGTACTTC
.	TRBJ2-1	few	TRBV6-5	CASSTPLNYNEQFF	TGTGCCAGCAGTACGCCTCTAAACTACAATGAGCAGTTCTTC
.	TRBJ2-1	.	TRBV7-2	CASSSQYEQFF	TGTGCCAGCAGCTCCCAGTATGAGCAGTTCTTC
TRBD2	TRBJ2-1	.	TRBV30	CAWSVRGSGRAEQFF	TGTGCCTGGAGTGTACGGGGTAGCGGGAGGGCTGAGCAGTTCTTC
.	TRBJ2-7	.	TRBV7-6	CASSLGGYSYEQYF	TGTGCCAGCAGCTTAGGCGGATACTCCTACGAGCAGTACTTC
TRBD1	TRBJ2-7	once	TRBV2	CASSTTGAVGEQYF	TGTGCCAGCAGTACCACAGGGGCAGTGGGAGAGCAGTACTTC
TRBD1	TRBJ2-5	few	TRBV7-3	CASSLGTGPQETQYF	TGTGCCAGCAGCTTAGGGACAGGACCCCAAGAGACCCAGTACTTC
.	TRBJ2-7	.	TRBV9	CASSVGASTYEQYF	TGTGCCAGCAGCGTAGGGGCTAGCACATACGAGCAGTACTTC
TRBD2	TRBJ2-7	.	TRBV5-4	CASSPRTSLSYEQYF	TGTGCCAGCAGCCCTCGGACTAGCCTCTCCTACGAGCAGTACTTC
TRBD1	TRBJ1-4	.	TRBV19	CASSPDRGHEKLFF	TGTGCCAGTAGCCCCGACAGGGGGCATGAAAAACTGTTTTTT
TRBD1	TRBJ1-4	.	TRBV9	CASSVGTGFEKLFF	TGTGCCAGCAGCGTAGGGACAGGGTTCGAAAAACTGTTTTTT
TRBD1	TRBJ1-2	.	TRBV19	CASCPGTGGTYGYTF	TGTGCCAGTTGCCCAGGGACAGGGGGTACCTATGGCTACACCTTC
TRBD1	TRBJ1-1	few	TRBV5-4	CASSLPPQGETEAFF	TGTGCCAGCAGCTTACCTCCTCAGGGGGAGACTGAAGCTTTCTTT
.	TRBJ2-5	.	TRBV5-1	CASSPGTSGETQYF	TGCGCCAGCAGCCCAGGGACAAGTGGGGAGACCCAGTACTTC
.	TRBJ2-1	.	TRBV28	CASSLSGPSYNEQFF	TGTGCCAGCAGTCTTAGCGGTCCCTCCTACAATGAGCAGTTCTTC
.	TRBJ2-7	.	TRBV6-1	CASSEADLQTYEQYF	TGTGCCAGCAGCGAAGCGGACTTACAAACCTACGAGCAGTACTTC
TRBD1	TRBJ2-7	few	TRBV10-1	CASTRDRVFSCFYEQYF	TGCGCCAGCACCCGGGACAGGGTATTCTCTTGCTTCTACGAGCAGTACTTC
.	TRBJ2-7	.	TRBV10-3	CAIRPGLLAYEQYF	TGTGCCATCAGGCCGGGACTCCTCGCCTACGAGCAGTACTTC
TRBD2	TRBJ2-7	.	TRBV5-1	CASSLGLAGLIYEQYF	TGCGCCAGCAGCTTGGGACTAGCGGGATTGATTTACGAGCAGTACTTC
TRBD2	TRBJ2-1	.	TRBV5-4	CASSLDGGGVYNEQFF	TGTGCCAGCAGCTTGGACGGCGGGGGGGTCTACAATGAGCAGTTCTTC
.	TRBJ2-2	.	TRBV9	CASSEGLQGPTGELFF	TGTGCCAGCAGCGAGGGGCTCCAGGGCCCCACCGGGGAGCTGTTTTTT
.	TRBJ2-7	.	TRBV29-1	CSAAHGRGEQYF	TGCAGCGCCGCCCACGGGAGAGGGGAGCAGTACTTC
.	TRBJ2-1	few	TRBV11-1	CASSFGRSYNEQFF	TGTGCCAGCAGCTTTGGGAGGTCCTACAATGAGCAGTTCTTC
TRBD1	TRBJ1-1	once	TRBV18	CASSPPTGYMYTEAFF	TGTGCCAGCTCACCACCGACAGGGTATATGTACACTGAAGCTTTCTTT
.	TRBJ2-7	.	TRBV5-8	CASSFIQEQYF	TGTGCCAGCAGCTTTATCCAGGAGCAGTACTTC
.	TRBJ1-4	.	TRBV5-1	CASSFVGGSEKLFF	TGCGCCAGCAGCTTTGTGGGGGGGAGTGAAAAACTGTTTTTT
.	TRBJ1-1	.	TRBV7-9	CSSSFYNTEAFF	TGTTCCAGCAGCTTTTATAACACTGAAGCTTTCTTT
.	TRBJ2-7	few	TRBV9	CASSPHRSSYEQYF	TGTGCCAGCAGCCCCCATAGGAGCTCCTACGAGCAGTACTTC
.	TRBJ1-5	few	TRBV4-2	CASSQEAPGTSNQPQHF	TGTGCCAGCAGCCAAGAAGCCCCAGGGACAAGCAATCAGCCCCAGCATTTT
TRBD2	TRBJ2-7	once	TRBV28	CASSLISGWYEQYF	TGTGCCAGCAGTTTAATTAGCGGGTGGTACGAGCAGTACTTC
TRBD1	TRBJ2-7	.	TRBV11-2	CASSSPGQLTYEQYF	TGTGCCAGCAGCTCGCCGGGACAGCTTACCTACGAGCAGTACTTC
.	TRBJ1-1	.	TRBV28	CASVFQGMNTEAFF	TGTGCCAGCGTTTTCCAGGGAATGAACACTGAAGCTTTCTTT
TRBD2	TRBJ2-5	.	TRBV5-4	CASSLAGGRALETQYF	TGTGCCAGCAGCTTGGCAGGCGGGAGGGCCCTGGAGACCCAGTACTTC
TRBD2	TRBJ2-1	.	TRBV7-6	CASSVGTSPGNEQFF	TGTGCCAGCAGCGTCGGGACTAGCCCTGGCAATGAGCAGTTCTTC
.	TRBJ2-3	.	TRBV25-1	CASSDVGASTDTQYF	TGTGCCAGCAGTGACGTAGGGGCATCCACAGATACGCAGTATTTT
.	TRBJ2-7	.	TRBV4-1	CASSHDSGYYEQYF	TGCGCCAGCAGCCATGATAGCGGATACTACGAGCAGTACTTC
TRBD2	TRBJ2-5	.	TRBV19	CASSPGLAGGSETQYF	TGTGCCAGTAGTCCCGGACTAGCGGGAGGGTCAGAGACCCAGTACTTC